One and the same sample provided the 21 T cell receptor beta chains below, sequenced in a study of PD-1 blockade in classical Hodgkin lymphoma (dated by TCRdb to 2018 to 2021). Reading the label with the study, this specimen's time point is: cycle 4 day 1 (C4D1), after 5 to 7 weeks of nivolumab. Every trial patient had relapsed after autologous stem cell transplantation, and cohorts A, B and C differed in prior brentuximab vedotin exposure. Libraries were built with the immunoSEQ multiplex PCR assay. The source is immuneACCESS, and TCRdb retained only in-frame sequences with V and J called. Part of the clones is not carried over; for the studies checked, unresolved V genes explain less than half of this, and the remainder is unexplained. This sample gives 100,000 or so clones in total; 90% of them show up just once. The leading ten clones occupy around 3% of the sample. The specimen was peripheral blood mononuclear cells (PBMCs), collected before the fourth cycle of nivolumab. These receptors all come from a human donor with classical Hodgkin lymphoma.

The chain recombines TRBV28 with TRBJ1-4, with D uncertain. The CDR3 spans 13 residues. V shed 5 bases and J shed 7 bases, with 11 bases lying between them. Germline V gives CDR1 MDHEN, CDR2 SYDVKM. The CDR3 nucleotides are TGTGCCAGCAGTCCGACCAGCAGTGAAAAACTGTTTTTT. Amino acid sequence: CASSPTSSEKLFF.

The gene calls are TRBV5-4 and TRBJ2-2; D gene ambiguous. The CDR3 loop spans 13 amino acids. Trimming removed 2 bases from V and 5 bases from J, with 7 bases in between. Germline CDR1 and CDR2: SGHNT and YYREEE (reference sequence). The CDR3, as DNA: TGTGCCAGCAGCTTCATGGCTACCGGGGAGCTGTTTTTT. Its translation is CASSFMATGELFF.

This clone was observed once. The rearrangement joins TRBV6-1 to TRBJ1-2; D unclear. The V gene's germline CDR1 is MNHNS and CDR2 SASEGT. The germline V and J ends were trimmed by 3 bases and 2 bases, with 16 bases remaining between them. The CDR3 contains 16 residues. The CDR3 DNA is TGTGCCAGCAGTGATTCAGCGGGCAGGAACAACTATGGCTACACCTTC. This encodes CASSDSAGRNNYGYTF.

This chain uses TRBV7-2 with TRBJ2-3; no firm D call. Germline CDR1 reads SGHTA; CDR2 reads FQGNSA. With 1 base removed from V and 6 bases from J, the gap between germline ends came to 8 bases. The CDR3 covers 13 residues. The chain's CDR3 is CASSLENWDTQYF. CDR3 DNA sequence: TGTGCCAGCAGCTTAGAAAATTGGGATACGCAGTATTTT.

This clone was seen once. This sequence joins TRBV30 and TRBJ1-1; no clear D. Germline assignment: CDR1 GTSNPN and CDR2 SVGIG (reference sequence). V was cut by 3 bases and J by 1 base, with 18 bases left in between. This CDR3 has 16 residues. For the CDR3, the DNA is TGTGCCTGGAGAGCGTGGAGCCTTGGGAAGAACACTGAAGCTTTCTTT. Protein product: CAWRAWSLGKNTEAFF.

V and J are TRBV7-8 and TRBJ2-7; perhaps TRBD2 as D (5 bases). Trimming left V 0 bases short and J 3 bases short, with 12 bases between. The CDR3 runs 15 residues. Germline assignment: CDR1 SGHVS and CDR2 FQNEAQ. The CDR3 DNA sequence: TGTGCCAGCAGCTTAGCGCGGGTCAGAGGCTACGAGCAGTACTTC. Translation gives CASSLARVRGYEQYF.

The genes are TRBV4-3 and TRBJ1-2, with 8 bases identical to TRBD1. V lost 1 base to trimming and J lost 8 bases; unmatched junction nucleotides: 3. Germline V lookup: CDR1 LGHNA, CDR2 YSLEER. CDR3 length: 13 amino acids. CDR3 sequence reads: CASSQGTGLGYTF. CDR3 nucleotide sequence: TGCGCCAGCAGCCAAGGGACAGGGTTGGGCTACACCTTC.

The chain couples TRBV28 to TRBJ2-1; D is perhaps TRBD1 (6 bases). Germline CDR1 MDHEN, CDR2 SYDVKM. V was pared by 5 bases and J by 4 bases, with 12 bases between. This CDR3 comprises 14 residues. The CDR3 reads CASSPGQFYNEQFF. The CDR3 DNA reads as TGTGCCAGCAGTCCTGGACAGTTTTACAATGAGCAGTTCTTC.

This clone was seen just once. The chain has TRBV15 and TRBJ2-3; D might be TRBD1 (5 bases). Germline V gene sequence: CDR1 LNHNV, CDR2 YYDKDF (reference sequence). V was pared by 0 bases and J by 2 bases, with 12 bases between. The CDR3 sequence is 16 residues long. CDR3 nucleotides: TGTGCCACCAGCAGAGATCTCTTCAGGGACACAGATACGCAGTATTTT. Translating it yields CATSRDLFRDTDTQYF.

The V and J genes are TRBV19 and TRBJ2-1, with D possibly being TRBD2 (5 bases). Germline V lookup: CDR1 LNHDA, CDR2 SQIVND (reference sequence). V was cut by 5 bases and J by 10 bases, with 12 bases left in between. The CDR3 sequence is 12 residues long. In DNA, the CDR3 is TGTGCCAGTAGTTATCCATTAGCGGAGCAGTTCTTC. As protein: CASSYPLAEQFF.

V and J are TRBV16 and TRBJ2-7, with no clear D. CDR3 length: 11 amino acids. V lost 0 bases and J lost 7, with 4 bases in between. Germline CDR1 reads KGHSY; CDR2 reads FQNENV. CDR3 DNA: TGTGCCAGCAGCCAATCGGGGGAGCAGTACTTC. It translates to CASSQSGEQYF.

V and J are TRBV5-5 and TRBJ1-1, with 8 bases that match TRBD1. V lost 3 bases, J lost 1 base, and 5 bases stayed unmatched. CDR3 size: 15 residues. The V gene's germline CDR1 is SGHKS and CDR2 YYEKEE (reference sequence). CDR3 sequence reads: CASSSGQGKNTEAFF. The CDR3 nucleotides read TGTGCCAGCAGCTCAGGACAGGGAAAGAACACTGAAGCTTTCTTT.

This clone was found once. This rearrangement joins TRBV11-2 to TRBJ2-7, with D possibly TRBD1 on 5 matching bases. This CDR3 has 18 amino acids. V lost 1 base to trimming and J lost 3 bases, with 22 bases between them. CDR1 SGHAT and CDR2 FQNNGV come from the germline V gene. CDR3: CASSLGRVWPIHNYEQYF. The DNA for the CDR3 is TGTGCCAGCAGCTTAGGCAGGGTTTGGCCTATACACAACTACGAGCAGTACTTC.

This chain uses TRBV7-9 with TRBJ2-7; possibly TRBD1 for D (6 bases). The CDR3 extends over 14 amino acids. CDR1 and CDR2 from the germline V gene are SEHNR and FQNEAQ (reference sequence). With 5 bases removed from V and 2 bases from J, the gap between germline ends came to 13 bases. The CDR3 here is CASSALQGPYEQYF. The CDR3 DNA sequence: TGTGCCAGCAGCGCTCTCCAGGGGCCCTACGAGCAGTACTTC.

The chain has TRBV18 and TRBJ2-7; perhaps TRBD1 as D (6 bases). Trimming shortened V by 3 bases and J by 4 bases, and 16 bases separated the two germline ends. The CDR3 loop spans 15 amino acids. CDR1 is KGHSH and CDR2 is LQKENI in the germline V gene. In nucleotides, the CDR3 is TGTGCCAGCTCACCCACAGGGCAGGGGTGGTACGAGCAGTACTTC. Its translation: CASSPTGQGWYEQYF.

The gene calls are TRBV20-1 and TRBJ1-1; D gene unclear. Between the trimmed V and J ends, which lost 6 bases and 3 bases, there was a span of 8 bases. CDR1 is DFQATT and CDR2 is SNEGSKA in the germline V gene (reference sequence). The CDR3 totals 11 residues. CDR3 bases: TGCAGTGCCGGGCGGGACACTGAAGCTTTCTTT. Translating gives CSAGRDTEAFF.

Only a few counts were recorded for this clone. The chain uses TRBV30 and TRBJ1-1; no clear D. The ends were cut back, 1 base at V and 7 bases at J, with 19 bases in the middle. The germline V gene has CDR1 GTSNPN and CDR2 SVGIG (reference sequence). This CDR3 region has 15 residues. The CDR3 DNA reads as TGTGCCTGGAGTGCCCTGAGTAGGGCAGGCCATGAAGCTTTCTTT. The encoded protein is CAWSALSRAGHEAFF. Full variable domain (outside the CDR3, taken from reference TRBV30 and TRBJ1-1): SQTIHQWPATLVQPVGSPLSLECTVEGTSNPNLYWYRQAAGRGLQLLFYSVGIGQISSEVPQNLSASRPQDRQFILSSKKLLLSDSGFYLCAWSALSRAGHEAFFGQGTRLTVV.

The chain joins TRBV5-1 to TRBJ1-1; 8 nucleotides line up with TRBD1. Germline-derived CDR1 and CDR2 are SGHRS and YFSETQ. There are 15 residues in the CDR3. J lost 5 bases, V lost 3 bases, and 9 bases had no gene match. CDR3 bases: TGCGCCAGCAGCTGGTGGACAGGGAGGAAAACTGAAGCTTTCTTT. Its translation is CASSWWTGRKTEAFF.

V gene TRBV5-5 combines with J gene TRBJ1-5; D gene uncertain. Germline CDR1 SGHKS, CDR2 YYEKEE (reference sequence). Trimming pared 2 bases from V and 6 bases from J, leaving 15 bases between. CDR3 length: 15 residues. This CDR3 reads CASSFLYSSSQPQHF. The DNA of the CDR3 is TGTGCCAGCAGCTTCTTGTACAGCTCGAGTCAGCCCCAGCATTTT. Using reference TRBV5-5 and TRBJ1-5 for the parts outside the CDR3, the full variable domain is DAGVTQSPTHLIKTRGQQVTLRCSPISGHKSVSWYQQVLGQGPQFIFQYYEKEERGRGNFPDRFSARQFPNYSSELNVNALLLGDSALYLCASSFLYSSSQPQHFGDGTRLSIL.

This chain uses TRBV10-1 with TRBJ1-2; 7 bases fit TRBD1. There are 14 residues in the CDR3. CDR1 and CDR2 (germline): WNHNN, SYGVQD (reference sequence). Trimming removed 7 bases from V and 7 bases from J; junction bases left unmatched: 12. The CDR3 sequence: CASTTGEGKCGYTF. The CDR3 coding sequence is TGCGCCAGCACAACAGGGGAGGGGAAGTGTGGCTACACCTTC.

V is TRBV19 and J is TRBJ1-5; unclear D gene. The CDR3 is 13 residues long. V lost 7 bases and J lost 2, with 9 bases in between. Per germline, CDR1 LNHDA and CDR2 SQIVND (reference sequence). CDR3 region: CASTAWGNQPQHF. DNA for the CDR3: TGTGCCAGTACGGCTTGGGGCAATCAGCCCCAGCATTTT.